This T cell receptor (beta chain) stems from a study of shared clonotypes between healthy human individuals. The germline CDR1 and CDR2 sequences are SGHRS and YFSETQ. CDR3 length: 14 amino acids. V lost 0 bases and J lost 4; bases outside the gene matches: 2. Every subset had its genomic DNA shared out evenly among several immunoSEQ plates. Assay: immunoSEQ multiplex PCR; the TCRdb copy retains only in-frame clones and omits some. The repertoire consists of 90,000 to 150,000 clones, with more than 65% occurring once and the leading ten covering over 20%. This chain links TRBV5-1 with TRBJ2-5; 8 bases map to TRBD2. Source material: memory CD8+ T cells sorted from blood. The subset is: CD45RO+ cells pooled with CCR7-negative TemRA cells. This sequence was found in a woman aged 25 to 45 in good health. CDR3: CASSLVAGRETQYF. The CDR3 nucleotides read TGCGCCAGCAGCTTGGTAGCGGGAAGAGAGACCCAGTACTTC. Supplemented by reference TRBV5-1 and TRBJ2-5, the full variable domain reads KAGVTQTPRYLIKTRGQQVTLSCSPISGHRSVSWYQQTPGQGLQFLFEYFSETQRNKGNFPGRFSGRQFSNSRSEMNVSTLELGDSALYLCASSLVAGRETQYFGPGTRLLVL.